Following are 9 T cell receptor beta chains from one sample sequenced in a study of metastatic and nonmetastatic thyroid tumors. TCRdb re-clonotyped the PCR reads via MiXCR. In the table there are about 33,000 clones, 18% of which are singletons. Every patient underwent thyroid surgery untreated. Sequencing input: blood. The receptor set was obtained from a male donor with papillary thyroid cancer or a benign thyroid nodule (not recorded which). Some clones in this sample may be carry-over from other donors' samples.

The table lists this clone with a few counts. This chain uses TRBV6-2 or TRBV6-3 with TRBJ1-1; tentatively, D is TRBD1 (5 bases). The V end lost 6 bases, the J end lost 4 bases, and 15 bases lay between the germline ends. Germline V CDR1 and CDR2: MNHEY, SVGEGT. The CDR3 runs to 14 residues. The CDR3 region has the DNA TGTGCCAGCAGAAGGTTGATGGGGGGCACTGAAGCTTTCTTT. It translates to CASRRLMGGTEAFF.

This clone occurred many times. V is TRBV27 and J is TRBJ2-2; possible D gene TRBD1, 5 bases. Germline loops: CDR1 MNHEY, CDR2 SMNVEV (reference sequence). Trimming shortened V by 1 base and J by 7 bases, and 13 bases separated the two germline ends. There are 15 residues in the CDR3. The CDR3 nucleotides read TGTGCCAGCAGTTTATTTGGGCAGGGTAACGGGGAGCTGTTTTTT. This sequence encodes CASSLFGQGNGELFF.

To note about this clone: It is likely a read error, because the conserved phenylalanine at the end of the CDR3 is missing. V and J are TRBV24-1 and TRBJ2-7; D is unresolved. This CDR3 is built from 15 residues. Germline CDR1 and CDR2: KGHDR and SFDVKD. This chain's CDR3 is CATSRSGDLSFEQYI. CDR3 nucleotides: TGTGCCACCAGTCGTAGTGGGGATCTCTCCTTCGAGCAGTACATC.

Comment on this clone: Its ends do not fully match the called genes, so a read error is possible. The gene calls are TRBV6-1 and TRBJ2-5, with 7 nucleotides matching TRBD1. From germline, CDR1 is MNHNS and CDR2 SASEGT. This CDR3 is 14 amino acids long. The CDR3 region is CASSGTVLGETQYF. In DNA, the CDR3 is TGTGCCAGTAGTGGGACAGTGCTGGGAGAGACCCAGTACTTC.

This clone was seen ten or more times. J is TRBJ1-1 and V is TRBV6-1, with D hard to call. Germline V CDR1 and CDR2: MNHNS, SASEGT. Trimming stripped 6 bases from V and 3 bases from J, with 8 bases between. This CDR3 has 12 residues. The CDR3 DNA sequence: TGTGCCAGCAGGAGGTCGGACACTGAAGCTTTCTTT. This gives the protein CASRRSDTEAFF.

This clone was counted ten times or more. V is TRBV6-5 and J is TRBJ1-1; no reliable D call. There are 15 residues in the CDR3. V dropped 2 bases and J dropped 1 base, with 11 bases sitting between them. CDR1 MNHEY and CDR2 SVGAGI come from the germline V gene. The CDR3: CASSYLDGRNTEAFF. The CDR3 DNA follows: TGTGCCAGCAGTTACCTTGACGGACGGAACACTGAAGCTTTCTTT.

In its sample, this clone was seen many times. The CDR3 reads CASSLDVLGSVTEAFF. CDR3 in DNA: TGCGCCAGCAGCTTGGACGTACTGGGAAGTGTTACTGAAGCTTTCTTT. The chain joins TRBV5-1 to TRBJ1-1; D not certain. The germline V gene has CDR1 SGHRS and CDR2 YFSETQ. This CDR3 contains 16 residues. The V gene lost 0 bases and the J gene lost 5 bases, with 17 bases spanning the gap.

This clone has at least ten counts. The CDR3 loop is CASSPIPDRVYEQYF. The CDR3 coding sequence is TGCGCCAGCAGCCCGATTCCAGACAGGGTCTACGAGCAGTACTTC. The chain has TRBV4-1 and TRBJ2-7; 7 nucleotides align to TRBD1. Germline lookup yields CDR1 MGHRA and CDR2 YSYEKL. Unmatched junction bases numbered 9, after V lost 4 bases and J lost 3 bases. The CDR3 sequence is 15 residues long.

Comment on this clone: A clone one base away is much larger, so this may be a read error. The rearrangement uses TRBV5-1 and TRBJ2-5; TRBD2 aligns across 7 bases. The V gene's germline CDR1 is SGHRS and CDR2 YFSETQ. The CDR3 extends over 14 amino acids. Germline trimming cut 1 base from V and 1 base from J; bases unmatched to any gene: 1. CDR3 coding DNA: TGCGCCAGCAGCTTGACTAGCGCCCAAGAGACCCAGTACTTC. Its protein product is CASSLTSAQETQYF.